The clone carrying this TCR beta chain came up a few times. Its target is not known. The protocol was immunoSEQ multiplex PCR, while the TCRdb copy is restricted to in-frame clones and leaves out a portion. Among 10,000 to 15,000 clones, around 74% were seen once, and the ten largest hold about 34%. V was clipped by 3 bases and J by 6 bases, with 3 bases between them. Germline V gene lookup returns CDR1 MGHRA and CDR2 YSYEKL. This CDR3 region has 11 residues. Patients were excluded for autoimmune disease history or systemic immunosuppression. The data originate from a study of OX40 agonist ivuxolimab in advanced cancers. Looking at the study overall: Having had anti-PD-1, anti-PD-L1 or anti-CTLA-4 therapy before was allowed, and about 40% had some. Study findings and constraints: At 0.1-3.0 mg/kg, partial responders had clonal expansion among the lowest observed. Expanded peripheral T cells had an undetermined antigen specificity.

The chain has TRBV4-1 and TRBJ2-4; no definite D call. Material: CD4+ or CD8+ T cells sorted from blood, obtained in a trial of the OX40 agonist ivuxolimab. The sequence was obtained from an adult with an advanced solid tumor such as melanoma, head and neck, liver or kidney cancer. This CDR3 is CASSQANIQYF. CDR3 nucleotide sequence: TGCGCCAGCAGCCAGGCAAACATTCAGTACTTC.